The source of this T cell receptor (beta chain) is a study of glioma-infiltrating T cells. V shed 7 bases and J shed 5 bases, with 11 bases lying between them. Germline V CDR1 and CDR2: MNHEY, SVGAGI. The CDR3 covers 12 residues. The iRepertoire nested amplicon-rescue multiplex PCR amplified TCR alpha and beta CDR3s from RNA. TCRdb analysed the multiplex PCR reads with MiXCR anew, one entry per CDR3 protein. The sample includes about 380,000 distinct CDR3 sequences, less than 50% seen only once; the top ten take around 12%. Regarding this clonotype: This may come from a read error, since a much larger clone is one base off.

The sequenced material came from glioma tissue, nonneoplastic brain tissue, or PBMCs (not recorded which). The origin of this receptor is a human donor with low-grade glioma or glioblastoma, undergoing nonglioma brain surgery, or in good health (not recorded which). This chain connects TRBV6-5 to TRBJ2-5; D is perhaps TRBD1 or TRBD2 (5 bases each). CDR3 amino acids: CASNLEGETQYF. CDR3 in DNA: TGTGCCAGCAACCTCGAGGGGGAGACCCAGTACTTC.